The clone carrying this T cell receptor beta chain was seen more than once but under ten times. The data stem from a study of PD-1 blockade in mismatch repair-deficient tumors. This CDR3 is built from 14 residues. The V end lost 1 base, the J end lost 3 bases, and 6 bases lay between the germline ends. Germline V lookup: CDR1 ENHRY, CDR2 SYGVKD. Measured with immunoSEQ multiplex PCR; TCRdb has only the in-frame clones, and not every one. Among 80,000 to 100,000 clones listed, approximately 81% were seen once. The sequence derives from an adult with mismatch repair-deficient cancer. The chain links TRBV10-3 to TRBJ2-2; possibly TRBD2 for D (6 bases). Sequencing was performed on peripheral blood, taken 12 weeks after starting pembrolizumab. This CDR3 reads CAISEWEDTGELFF. The DNA of the CDR3 is TGTGCCATCAGTGAGTGGGAGGACACCGGGGAGCTGTTTTTT.